This passage covers 27 T cell receptor beta chains from one sample sequenced in a study of blood T cell repertoires in COVID-19. Sequenced by immunoSEQ multiplex PCR; TCRdb stores in-frame clones only, minus some. Among 140,000 or so clones, roughly 87% were seen once, and the ten largest hold over 0.75%. The sequenced material came from peripheral blood. Source of these receptors: a woman in her fifties or sixties with acute or convalescent COVID-19.

The chain couples TRBV5-1 to TRBJ2-7; D might be TRBD2 (5 bases). Germline CDR1 is SGHRS and CDR2 is YFSETQ. The V gene lost 0 bases and the J gene lost 9 bases, with 13 bases spanning the gap. The length of the CDR3 is 13 residues. The CDR3 loop is CASSLENPRGQYF. CDR3 coding DNA: TGCGCCAGCAGCTTGGAGAATCCTCGGGGGCAGTACTTC.

The rearrangement uses TRBV15 and TRBJ1-5, with a weak D call TRBD1 (5 bases). The length of the CDR3 is 15 residues. Trimming left V 0 bases short and J 3 bases short, with 9 bases between. CDR1 is LNHNV and CDR2 is YYDKDF in the germline V gene (reference sequence). The CDR3 reads CATSRDRGVNQPQHF. CDR3 DNA: TGTGCCACCAGCAGAGATCGGGGGGTCAATCAGCCCCAGCATTTT.

This clone was observed a single time. This chain links TRBV28 with TRBJ1-2; D is possibly TRBD1 (6 bases). V was shortened by 5 bases and J by 8 bases, with 12 bases between the two germline ends. The CDR3 extends over 12 amino acids. The germline V gene encodes CDR1 MDHEN and CDR2 SYDVKM. The CDR3 loop is CASSVTGYGYTF. The DNA for the CDR3 is TGTGCCAGCAGTGTAACAGGGTACGGCTACACCTTC.

The chain employs TRBV19 and TRBJ2-7; 11 nucleotides agree with TRBD2. The CDR3 extends over 15 amino acids. In germline, CDR1 is LNHDA, CDR2 SQIVND (reference sequence). V gave up 3 bases and J gave up 4 bases; unmatched junction bases: 5. The CDR3 loop is CASSMRLAGTYEQYF. The CDR3 DNA reads TGTGCCAGTAGTATGCGACTAGCGGGAACATACGAGCAGTACTTC. Together with reference TRBV19 and TRBJ2-7, the CDR3 gives the full variable domain: DGGITQSPKYLFRKEGQNVTLSCEQNLNHDAMYWYRQDPGQGLRLIYYSQIVNDFQKGDIAEGYSVSREKKESFPLTVTSAQKNPTAFYLCASSMRLAGTYEQYFGPGTRLTVT.

About this clone: A read error may account for a junction end that differs from germline. The V call is TRBV5-1, the J call TRBJ2-2; 9 bases align to TRBD2. Germline CDR1 SGHRS, CDR2 YFSETQ. The CDR3 extends over 16 amino acids. The DNA for the CDR3 is TGCGCCCGCAGAACTCGGCGGGGGGGCAACACCGGGGAGCTGTTTTTT. It encodes CARRTRRGGNTGELFF.

The chain recombines TRBV5-1 with TRBJ2-1, with D tentatively TRBD2 (6 bases). The CDR3 is 16 amino acids. From germline, CDR1 is SGHRS and CDR2 YFSETQ. Trimming removed 1 base from V and 2 bases from J, with 13 bases in between. CDR3 amino acids: CASSLYPGETYNEQFF. For the CDR3, the DNA is TGCGCCAGCAGCTTGTACCCGGGGGAAACCTACAATGAGCAGTTCTTC.

The chain combines TRBV3-1 (or the pseudogene TRBV3-2) with TRBJ2-7; 13 bases match TRBD2. V dropped 4 bases and J dropped 2; count of bases not matched to a gene: 2. The CDR3 has 15 residues. Germline V CDR1 and CDR2: LGHDT, YNNKEL (reference sequence). The CDR3 loop is CASSRTSGGPYEQYF. Here the CDR3 DNA reads TGTGCCAGCAGCCGGACTAGCGGGGGCCCCTACGAGCAGTACTTC.

The V call is TRBV29-1, the J call TRBJ2-2, with a tentative D call TRBD1 (6 bases). Germline V CDR1 and CDR2: SQVTM, ANQGSEA. V was cut by 7 bases and J by 4 bases, with 10 bases left in between. CDR3 length: 12 amino acids. The CDR3 DNA follows: TGCAGCGCCGACAGGTCCACCGGGGAGCTGTTTTTT. This encodes CSADRSTGELFF.

V usage is TRBV7-8 and J usage is TRBJ2-6; 7 positions match TRBD1. In germline, CDR1 is SGHVS, CDR2 FQNEAQ. The junction had 3 bases not matched to a gene; V was cut back by 5 bases and J by 2 bases. The CDR3 extends over 15 amino acids. The CDR3 reads CASSIQGAGANVLTF. The CDR3 region has the DNA TGTGCCAGCAGCATCCAGGGGGCTGGGGCCAACGTCCTGACTTTC.

CDR3 sequence reads: CASSLDLGGYEQYF. The DNA for the CDR3 is TGCGCCAGCAGCTTGGATCTGGGGGGGTACGAGCAGTACTTC. The chain combines TRBV5-1 with TRBJ2-7; 7 bases line up with TRBD2. Germline V gene sequence: CDR1 SGHRS, CDR2 YFSETQ. Trimming removed 0 bases from V and 4 bases from J; junction bases left unmatched: 4. The CDR3 has 14 residues.

This chain uses TRBV29-1 with TRBJ2-5; 12 bases map to TRBD1. CDR3 length: 13 amino acids. Losses at the gene ends were 4 bases for V and 7 bases for J; bases not matched to a gene: 4. Germline V CDR1 and CDR2: SQVTM, ANQGSEA. The CDR3 DNA follows: TGCAGCGTTGGCGGGACAGGGGGCTGGACCCAGTACTTC. Translated: CSVGGTGGWTQYF. Complete variable domain (other parts from reference TRBV29-1 and TRBJ2-5): SAVISQKPSRDICQRGTSLTIQCQVDSQVTMMFWYRQQPGQSLTLIATANQGSEATYESGFVIDKFPISRPNLTFSTLTVSNMSPEDSSIYLCSVGGTGGWTQYFGPGTRLLVL.

J is TRBJ1-2 and V is TRBV7-9; 8 nucleotides agree with TRBD1. Unmatched junction bases numbered 6, after V lost 1 base and J lost 5 bases. Germline CDR1 SEHNR, CDR2 FQNEAQ (reference sequence). This CDR3 has 15 amino acids. The CDR3, as DNA: TGTGCCAGCAGCTTAGTGGACAGGGATTGGTATGGCTACACCTTC. This gives the protein CASSLVDRDWYGYTF.

The chain carries TRBV10-1 and TRBJ2-7, with 7 bases lining up with TRBD1. After removal of 3 bases from V and 0 bases from J, the junction contained 5 bases not matched to a gene. In germline, CDR1 is WNHNN, CDR2 SYGVQD (reference sequence). The CDR3 is 15 amino acids. The CDR3 bases are TGCGCCAGCAGTGAAGGACAGGTGAACTCCTACGAGCAGTACTTC. This gives the protein CASSEGQVNSYEQYF.

The chain uses TRBV11-2 and TRBJ2-1, with a weak D call TRBD2 (6 bases). Deletions cut 1 base from V and 2 bases from J, with 9 bases between. The CDR3 length is 15 residues. In germline, CDR1 is SGHAT, CDR2 FQNNGV. This chain's CDR3 is CASSLGTTTYNEQFF. The CDR3 DNA reads as TGTGCCAGCAGCTTAGGGACTACCACCTACAATGAGCAGTTCTTC.

J is TRBJ2-7 and V is TRBV19; 13 nucleotides agree with TRBD2. CDR1 and CDR2 (germline): LNHDA, SQIVND (reference sequence). Trimming cost V 5 bases and J 7 bases; bases outside gene matches: 11. The CDR3 extends over 16 amino acids. The CDR3 DNA sequence: TGTGCCAGTAGTTCCACTGGACTAGCGGGAGTGAAGGAGCAGTACTTC. Translation: CASSSTGLAGVKEQYF.

The rearrangement links TRBV15 to TRBJ1-5, with 8 bases fitting TRBD1. Germline CDR1 reads LNHNV; CDR2 reads YYDKDF (reference sequence). Trimming removed 2 bases from V and 6 bases from J; junction bases left unmatched: 6. The CDR3 extends over 15 amino acids. The CDR3 region has the DNA TGTGCCACCAGCAGACCCCGGACAGGGTTTCAGCCCCAGCATTTT. Translating it yields CATSRPRTGFQPQHF. The full variable domain, with the rest looked up from reference TRBV15 and TRBJ1-5, is DAMVIQNPRYQVTQFGKPVTLSCSQTLNHNVMYWYQQKSSQAPKLLFHYYDKDFNNEADTPDNFQSRRPNTSFCFLDIRSPGLGDTAMYLCATSRPRTGFQPQHFGDGTRLSIL.

In nucleotides, the CDR3 is TGTGCCAGCTCAACAGGGATCTATGGCTACACCTTC. Translation: CASSTGIYGYTF. V is TRBV12-3 or TRBV12-4 and J is TRBJ1-2; weak D call: TRBD1 (6 bases). Between the trimmed V and J ends, which lost 8 bases and 4 bases, there was a span of 11 bases. The CDR3 is 12 amino acids.

This clone was seen just once. This CDR3 is CASSAGGRTDTQYF. The CDR3 DNA follows: TGCGCCAGCAGTGCGGGGGGTCGCACAGATACGCAGTATTTT. The V call is TRBV10-1, the J call TRBJ2-3, with 7 nucleotides matching TRBD2. The germline gives CDR1 WNHNN, CDR2 SYGVQD (reference sequence). CDR3 length equals 14 residues. J gave up 1 base and V 4 bases, and 2 bases lay outside the gene matches.

This clone was found once. The chain employs TRBV7-8 and TRBJ1-1; tentative D call: TRBD1 (6 bases). The length of the CDR3 is 16 residues. Germline V gene lookup returns CDR1 SGHVS and CDR2 FQNEAQ. V gave up 3 bases and J gave up 1 base, with 15 bases separating them. The CDR3 reads CASSLIVGARNTEAFF. The CDR3 region has the DNA TGTGCCAGCAGCTTGATTGTGGGGGCCCGGAACACTGAAGCTTTCTTT.

The table lists this clone with a few counts. The V gene is TRBV30, the J gene TRBJ1-5; TRBD1 is a possible D gene (6 bases). V was clipped by 5 bases and J by 6 bases, with 17 bases between them. The CDR3 is 14 amino acids. From germline, CDR1 is GTSNPN and CDR2 SVGIG (reference sequence). CDR3 residues: CAWSPGGGGQPQHF. As DNA, the CDR3 is TGTGCCTGGTCCCCTGGGGGGGGCGGTCAGCCCCAGCATTTT.

The V and J genes are TRBV4-1 and TRBJ1-4; 7 bases fit TRBD1. The CDR3 contains 17 residues. Germline CDR1 MGHRA, CDR2 YSYEKL. After removal of 1 base from V and 7 bases from J, the junction contained 12 bases not matched to a gene. This chain's CDR3 is CASSQALTGERGEKLFF. Here the CDR3 DNA reads TGCGCCAGCAGCCAAGCACTAACAGGGGAGAGGGGTGAAAAACTGTTTTTT.

The chain is built from TRBV19 and TRBJ1-2; TRBD1 matches 10 bases. Germline V gene data show CDR1 as LNHDA and CDR2 as SQIVND (reference sequence). The CDR3 consists of 15 residues. The trim removed 6 bases at V and 4 bases at J, leaving 8 bases unmatched. CDR3 sequence (DNA): TGTGCCAGTAGGACTGACAGGGGGCCAAGCTATGGCTACACCTTC. This encodes CASRTDRGPSYGYTF.

The chain has TRBV4-2 and TRBJ2-7, with 9 bases fitting TRBD2. Trimming removed 1 base from V and 3 bases from J; junction bases left unmatched: 4. CDR3 length: 15 residues. Germline values: CDR1 LGHNA, CDR2 YNFKEQ. The DNA for the CDR3 is TGTGCCAGCAGCCAAGTAGCGGGAGAGAACTACGAGCAGTACTTC. Its translation is CASSQVAGENYEQYF.

This clone showed up just once. The chain has TRBV19 and TRBJ2-1; TRBD2 matches 13 bases. The J segment lost 10 bases and the V segment lost 5 bases, leaving 14 bases of the junction unmatched. Germline lookup yields CDR1 LNHDA and CDR2 SQIVND (reference sequence). The CDR3 has 17 amino acids. In DNA, the CDR3 is TGTGCCAGTAGTTTGGGACCGGGGACTAGCGGGGAAGGGGAGCAGTTCTTC. Residues: CASSLGPGTSGEGEQFF.

The rearrangement joins TRBV2 to TRBJ2-7; D is ambiguous. V was pared by 5 bases and J by 4 bases, with 12 bases between. CDR1 SNHLY and CDR2 FYNNEI come from the germline V gene. The length of the CDR3 is 13 residues. This CDR3 is CASSPLVTYEQYF. The DNA for the CDR3 is TGTGCCAGCAGTCCCCTAGTAACATACGAGCAGTACTTC.

This sequence joins TRBV5-1 and TRBJ2-7; D possibly corresponds to TRBD1 (5 bases). The germline V and J ends were trimmed by 0 bases and 5 bases, with 15 bases remaining between them. This CDR3 region has 15 residues. Germline CDR1 reads SGHRS; CDR2 reads YFSETQ. The CDR3 bases are TGCGCCAGCAGCTTGGTGGCAGGGCCCCATAACGAGCAGTACTTC. Amino acid sequence: CASSLVAGPHNEQYF.

This sequence joins TRBV5-1 and TRBJ2-7; D might be TRBD1 (6 bases). V was cut by 2 bases and J by 2 bases, with 8 bases left in between. Germline CDR1 and CDR2: SGHRS and YFSETQ. This CDR3 spans 13 amino acids. The CDR3 reads CASSFQGPYEQYF. As DNA, the CDR3 is TGCGCCAGCAGCTTTCAGGGGCCCTACGAGCAGTACTTC.